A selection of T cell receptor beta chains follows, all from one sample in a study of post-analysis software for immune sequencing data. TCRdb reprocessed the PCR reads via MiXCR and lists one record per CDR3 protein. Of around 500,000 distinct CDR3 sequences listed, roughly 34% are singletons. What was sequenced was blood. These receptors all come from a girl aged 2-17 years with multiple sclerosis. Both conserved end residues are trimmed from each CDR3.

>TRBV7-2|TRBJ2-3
ASSFRDDTDTQY
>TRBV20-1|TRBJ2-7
SARDTGQNYEQY
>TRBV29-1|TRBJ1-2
SVDSPDSYGYT
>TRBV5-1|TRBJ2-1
ASSLSSGPSNEQF
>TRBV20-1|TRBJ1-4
SARPPVGEKLF
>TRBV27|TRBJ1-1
ASSLSTVNTEAF
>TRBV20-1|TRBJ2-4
SASSAGSGGSKNIQY
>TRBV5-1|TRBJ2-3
ASSTGTDTQY
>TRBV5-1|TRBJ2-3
ASRAGTSTDTQY
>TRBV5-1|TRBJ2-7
ASSPNDRVIHEQY
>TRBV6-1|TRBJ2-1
ASSENFVGGDNEQF
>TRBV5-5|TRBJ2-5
ASSLDASGRGETQY
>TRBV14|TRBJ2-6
ASRRHLATGANVLT
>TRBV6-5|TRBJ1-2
ASSYRQGTHGYT
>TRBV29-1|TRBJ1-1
SAPNPGVNTEAF
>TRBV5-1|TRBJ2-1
ASSLNLGDKQF
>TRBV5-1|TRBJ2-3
ASSLVGPPRDTQY
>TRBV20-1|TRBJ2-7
SAGTDWEQY
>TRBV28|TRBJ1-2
ASSSPLDYGYT
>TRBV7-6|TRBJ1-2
ASSSHYRDRDNYGYT
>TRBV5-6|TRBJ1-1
ASSTPVQGETEAF
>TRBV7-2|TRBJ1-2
ASSFRQGLGAAYGYT
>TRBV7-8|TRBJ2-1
ASSAQSGGALNEQF
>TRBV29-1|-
SVNRGREQY
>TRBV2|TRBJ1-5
ASSDRTNSVNQPQH
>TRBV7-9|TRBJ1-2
ASSLIGQGYGYT
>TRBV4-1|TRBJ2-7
ASSLGPGQGTPEQY
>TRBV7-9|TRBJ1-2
ASSQGVVRDPLESYGYT
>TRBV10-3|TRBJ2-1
AIKTRGSSYNGQF
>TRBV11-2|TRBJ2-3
ASSPRDGSSLILAADTQY
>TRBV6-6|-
ASSYWSDRSPYEQY
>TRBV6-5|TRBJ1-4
ASSRQSNEKLF
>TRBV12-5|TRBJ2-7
ASGLVTPRQGFPSYEQY
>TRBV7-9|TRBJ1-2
ASSLDLLNYGYT
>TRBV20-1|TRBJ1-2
SARDSLRGYT
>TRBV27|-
ASSSSVEQTQY
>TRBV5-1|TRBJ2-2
ASSLGQGTNTGELF
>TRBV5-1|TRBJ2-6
ASSSDPVSGANVLT
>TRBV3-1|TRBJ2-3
ASSQGGTSGVDTQY
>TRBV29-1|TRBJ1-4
SVAMTGWKEKLF
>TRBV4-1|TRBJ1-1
ASSQDLAGYTEAF
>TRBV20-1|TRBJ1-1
SARDRVGMNTEAF
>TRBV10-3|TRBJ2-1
AVSALSRAGGAPNEQF
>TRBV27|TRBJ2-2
ASSLIFTGELF
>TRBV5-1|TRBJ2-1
ASSLSGSHNEQF
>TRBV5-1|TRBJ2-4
ASSLAGDGQNIQY
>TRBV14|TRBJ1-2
ASSQTANPHGYT
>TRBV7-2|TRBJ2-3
ASSLGLAGYTDTQY
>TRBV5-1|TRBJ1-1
ASSPGQGGPLNTEAF
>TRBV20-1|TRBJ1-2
SARVSGTLGGYT
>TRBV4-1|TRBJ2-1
ASSQGYEQF
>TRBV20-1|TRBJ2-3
SARDVAGADTQY
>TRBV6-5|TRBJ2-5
ASSYSKLAGGPRQETQY
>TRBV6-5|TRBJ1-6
ASSYPAEGNSPLH